Following are 32 T cell receptor beta chains from one sample sequenced in a study of T cell responses to AZD1222 COVID-19 vaccine. Clones were read by immunoSEQ multiplex PCR, and TCRdb kept only the in-frame ones, dropping some. The sample consists of about 86,000 clones, about nine tenths of them appearing once. The sequencing here drew on peripheral blood, taken 28 days after the second AZD1222 dose. These receptors all stem from an adult who received the AZD1222 COVID-19 vaccine.

The V and J genes are TRBV19 and TRBJ2-1; possible D gene TRBD2, 7 bases. The V end lost 7 bases, the J end lost 7 bases, and 17 bases lay between the germline ends. There are 14 residues in the CDR3. Germline V gives CDR1 LNHDA, CDR2 SQIVND (reference sequence). CDR3 in DNA: TGTGCCAGTATGCGACTGGGGGGGGCGAATGAGCAGTTCTTC. Translation: CASMRLGGANEQFF.

The gene calls are TRBV12-3 or TRBV12-4 and TRBJ2-1; no firm D call. The CDR3 has 13 residues. Trimming removed 3 bases from V and 1 base from J, with 4 bases in between. CDR3: CASSFSSYNEQFF. CDR3 DNA sequence: TGTGCCAGCAGTTTTAGTTCCTACAATGAGCAGTTCTTC.

The V call is TRBV6-4, the J call TRBJ2-1, with D uncertain. The germline V gene has CDR1 MRHNA and CDR2 SNTAGT. V shed 2 bases and J shed 4 bases, with 6 bases lying between them. This CDR3 has 13 residues. The CDR3 loop is CASSDAAYNEQFF. The CDR3 coding sequence is TGTGCCAGCAGTGACGCTGCTTACAATGAGCAGTTCTTC.

The gene calls are TRBV7-9 and TRBJ1-5, with D perhaps matching TRBD1 (6 bases). Germline CDR1 and CDR2: SEHNR and FQNEAQ (reference sequence). Deletions cut 5 bases from V and 2 bases from J, with 13 bases between. The CDR3 runs to 15 residues. CDR3 protein: CASSQGLGGNQPQHF. The CDR3 bases are TGTGCCAGCAGCCAGGGGCTGGGGGGCAATCAGCCCCAGCATTTT. The full variable domain, in which reference TRBV7-9 and TRBJ1-5 provide the parts outside the CDR3, is DTGVSQNPRHKITKRGQNVTFRCDPISEHNRLYWYRQTLGQGPEFLTYFQNEAQLEKSRLLSDRFSAERPKGSFSTLEIQRTEQGDSAMYLCASSQGLGGNQPQHFGDGTRLSIL.

V usage is TRBV28 and J usage is TRBJ2-6; D perhaps matches TRBD1 (6 bases). Germline assignment: CDR1 MDHEN and CDR2 SYDVKM. The germline V and J ends were trimmed by 6 bases and 4 bases, with 16 bases remaining between them. The CDR3 contains 16 residues. The CDR3 nucleotides read TGTGCCAGCAGACTGTCAGGGGTGGCGGGGGCCAACGTCCTGACTTTC. It is translated as CASRLSGVAGANVLTF.

This clone was counted only a few times. This sequence joins TRBV7-8 and TRBJ1-6, with D tentatively TRBD1 (6 bases). The CDR3 has 15 amino acids. Trimming took 3 bases from V and 7 from J, leaving 13 bases between them. In germline, CDR1 is SGHVS, CDR2 FQNEAQ. DNA of the CDR3: TGTGCCAGCAGCTTGGGCACAGGGCTAAATTCACCCCTCCACTTT. This codes for CASSLGTGLNSPLHF.

The genes are TRBV7-2 and TRBJ1-1; no definite D call. Germline CDR1 and CDR2: SGHTA and FQGNSA. V lost 4 bases and J lost 4, with 16 bases in between. The CDR3 is 15 amino acids. CDR3 in amino acids: CASSSQRALGTEAFF. The CDR3 nucleotides read TGTGCCAGCAGCTCCCAGAGGGCCTTAGGCACTGAAGCTTTCTTT.

The V call is TRBV3-1 (or the pseudogene TRBV3-2), the J call TRBJ1-1; 9 positions match TRBD1. Germline V CDR1 and CDR2: LGHDT, YNNKEL (reference sequence). The CDR3 is made up of 15 amino acids. With 3 bases clipped from V and 1 base from J, the junction kept 3 bases outside the gene matches. The DNA for the CDR3 is TGTGCCAGCAGCCACGGGACAGGGAGGAACACTGAAGCTTTCTTT. This translates into CASSHGTGRNTEAFF.

The rearrangement joins TRBV6-6 to TRBJ2-7; D gene ambiguous. V lost 0 bases, J lost 5 bases, and 2 bases lay in between. The CDR3 sequence is 11 residues long. Germline CDR1 and CDR2: MNHNY and SVGAGI (reference sequence). CDR3 protein: CASSYSNEQYF. CDR3 coding DNA: TGTGCCAGCAGTTACTCGAACGAGCAGTACTTC.

The chain is built from TRBV27 and TRBJ2-1; D remains ambiguous. V lost 3 bases and J 3 bases, leaving 9 bases between the germline ends. Germline CDR1 is MNHEY and CDR2 is SMNVEV (reference sequence). CDR3 length: 14 residues. The chain's CDR3 is CASSFSRGYNEQFF. DNA of the CDR3: TGTGCCAGCAGTTTCTCTCGCGGCTACAATGAGCAGTTCTTC.

Within the sample, this clone is medium-sized (0.01 to 0.1%). The gene calls are TRBV21-1 and TRBJ2-7; the DNA was not used to check the table's D call, TRBD2. TRBV21-1 is labeled a pseudogene. The CDR3 covers 11 residues. CDR3 bases: TGTGCCAGCAGCAAAGCGCGGGAGCAGTACTTC. Residues: CASSKAREQYF.

CDR3 sequence (DNA): TGTGCCAGCAGTTACTCGACGGGGGACCAAGAGACCCAGTACTTC. Translated: CASSYSTGDQETQYF. The chain recombines TRBV6-5 with TRBJ2-5, with TRBD2 as a possible D gene (6 bases). Looked up from germline, CDR1 is MNHEY and CDR2 is SVGAGI. The CDR3 loop spans 15 amino acids. V lost 0 bases and J lost 0, with 8 bases in between.

V and J are TRBV4-1 and TRBJ2-6; TRBD1 might be the D (6 bases). V dropped 0 bases and J dropped 4 bases, with 10 bases sitting between them. The CDR3 sequence is 16 residues long. CDR1 MGHRA and CDR2 YSYEKL come from the germline V gene. As DNA, the CDR3 is TGCGCCAGCAGCCAAGATTGGCAGGGGGGGGCCAACGTCCTGACTTTC. This sequence encodes CASSQDWQGGANVLTF.

This rearrangement joins TRBV6-2 or TRBV6-3 to TRBJ1-2; D remains unclear. This CDR3 is 15 amino acids long. Germline V CDR1 and CDR2: MNHEY, SVGEGT. The V gene lost 6 bases and the J gene lost 1 base, with 15 bases spanning the gap. CDR3 amino acids: CASSQRQLNNYGYTF. As DNA, the CDR3 is TGTGCCAGCAGCCAGCGGCAGTTGAATAACTATGGCTACACCTTC.

V usage is TRBV9 and J usage is TRBJ2-7; TRBD2 matches 10 bases. V trimming: 3 bases; J trimming: 7 bases; junction bases outside the gene matches: 10. The CDR3 covers 15 residues. CDR1 and CDR2 (germline): SGDLS, YYNGEE. The CDR3: CASSGSGRASLEQYF. The CDR3 nucleotides read TGTGCCAGCAGCGGAAGCGGGAGGGCCTCGTTGGAGCAGTACTTC.

The gene calls are TRBV11-3 and TRBJ2-1; the match to TRBD1 covers 8 bases. The CDR3 covers 14 residues. Germline CDR1 and CDR2: SGHNT and YENEEA. V gave up 5 bases and J gave up 5 bases; unmatched junction bases: 5. CDR3 loop: CASSQTGVHNEQFF. DNA of the CDR3: TGTGCCAGCAGCCAGACAGGGGTGCACAATGAGCAGTTCTTC.

The CDR3 is CASSGPGLTAKNIQYF. CDR3 DNA sequence: TGCGCCAGCAGCGGACCAGGGTTGACGGCCAAAAACATTCAGTACTTC. This chain uses TRBV5-1 with TRBJ2-4, with D tentatively TRBD1 (5 bases). The CDR3 sequence is 16 residues long. From germline, CDR1 is SGHRS and CDR2 YFSETQ. Between the trimmed V and J ends, which lost 4 bases and 1 base, there was a span of 15 bases.

V gene TRBV21-1 combines with J gene TRBJ1-1; the DNA was not compared with TRBD1, the D call given in the table. TRBV21-1 is termed a pseudogene. The CDR3 consists of 14 residues. The CDR3 nucleotides are TGTGCCAGCAGCAAATCGCAGGGGAGCACTGAAGCTTTCTTT. This codes for CASSKSQGSTEAFF.

This clone showed up just once. The chain carries TRBV6-2 or TRBV6-3 and TRBJ2-1; D is possibly TRBD2 (5 bases). V shed 2 bases and J shed 8 bases, with 16 bases lying between them. Germline loops: CDR1 MNHEY, CDR2 SVGEGT. This CDR3 comprises 15 residues. CDR3 coding DNA: TGTGCCAGCAGTTACCCGCCCTACCGGGGTGATGAGCAGTTCTTC. Protein sequence: CASSYPPYRGDEQFF.

This clone is a singleton in its sample. V is TRBV5-8 and J is TRBJ2-6; no definite D call. Deletions cut 1 base from V and 0 bases from J, with 11 bases between. From germline, CDR1 is SGHTS and CDR2 YDEGEE. The CDR3 spans 17 residues. Here the CDR3 reads CASSLLVVSSGANVLTF. The DNA for the CDR3 is TGTGCCAGCAGCTTGTTGGTAGTCTCCTCTGGGGCCAACGTCCTGACTTTC.

The chain is built from TRBV7-9 and TRBJ2-1; 9 bases map to TRBD2. The CDR3 contains 14 residues. J lost 10 bases, V lost 2 bases, and 6 bases had no gene match. Germline V gene lookup returns CDR1 SEHNR and CDR2 FQNEAQ (reference sequence). The CDR3 here is CASSLPGGREEQFF. CDR3 DNA: TGTGCCAGCAGCTTACCTGGCGGGAGGGAAGAGCAGTTCTTC.

The rearrangement joins TRBV5-4 to TRBJ1-1, with D hard to call. V lost 4 bases and J 1 base, leaving 2 bases between the germline ends. The CDR3 runs to 11 residues. Germline lookup yields CDR1 SGHNT and CDR2 YYREEE (reference sequence). CDR3 nucleotides: TGTGCCAGCAGCACGAACACTGAAGCTTTCTTT. Protein sequence: CASSTNTEAFF. The full variable domain, in which reference TRBV5-4 and TRBJ1-1 provide the parts outside the CDR3, is ETGVTQSPTHLIKTRGQQVTLRCSSQSGHNTVSWYQQALGQGPQFIFQYYREEENGRGNFPPRFSGLQFPNYSSELNVNALELDDSALYLCASSTNTEAFFGQGTRLTVV.

This chain uses TRBV2 with TRBJ2-1; 9 bases align to TRBD1. The germline V gene has CDR1 SNHLY and CDR2 FYNNEI. The CDR3 length is 15 residues. V was pared by 4 bases and J by 1 base, with 2 bases of the junction left unmatched. In DNA form, the CDR3 reads TGTGCCAGCAGTGTGACAGGGGGATCCTACAATGAGCAGTTCTTC. This encodes CASSVTGGSYNEQFF.

Remarks on this clone: This CDR3 fails to terminate in the conserved phenylalanine or tryptophan, so it likely reflects a read error. The V call is TRBV6-5, the J call TRBJ1-2; D is uncertain. Germline-derived CDR1 and CDR2 are MNHEY and SVGAGI. The V end lost 6 bases, the J end lost 3 bases, and 11 bases lay between the germline ends. There are 13 residues in the CDR3. The chain's CDR3 is CASRPSIDYGYTL. As DNA, the CDR3 is TGTGCCAGCAGGCCCTCAATAGACTATGGCTACACCCTC.

The rearrangement links TRBV29-1 to TRBJ1-1; weak D call: TRBD1 (5 bases). Trimming stripped 4 bases from V and 2 bases from J, with 11 bases between. The CDR3 spans 13 residues. Germline V CDR1 and CDR2: SQVTM, ANQGSEA. The CDR3 bases are TGCAGCGTTGGGACAACAGGAAACACTGAAGCTTTCTTT. Its protein is CSVGTTGNTEAFF. Combining the CDR3 with reference TRBV29-1 and TRBJ1-1 gives the whole variable domain SAVISQKPSRDICQRGTSLTIQCQVDSQVTMMFWYRQQPGQSLTLIATANQGSEATYESGFVIDKFPISRPNLTFSTLTVSNMSPEDSSIYLCSVGTTGNTEAFFGQGTRLTVV.

This chain uses TRBV2 with TRBJ2-2; D unclear. Per the germline V gene, CDR1 is SNHLY and CDR2 is FYNNEI. The CDR3 consists of 15 residues. Trimming took off 2 bases at V and 2 bases at J, with 9 bases between the two ends. CDR3 in DNA: TGTGCCAGCAGTGAATCAAGCGTAAACACCGGGGAGCTGTTTTTT. The encoded protein is CASSESSVNTGELFF.

This chain uses TRBV7-9 with TRBJ1-4, with TRBD1 matching over 8 bases. Germline trimming cut 5 bases from V and 8 bases from J; bases unmatched to any gene: 7. Germline V CDR1 and CDR2: SEHNR, FQNEAQ (reference sequence). CDR3 length equals 14 residues. The DNA for the CDR3 is TGTGCCAGCAGCGGGCGGACAGGGTACGAAAAACTGTTTTTT. Protein: CASSGRTGYEKLFF.

V gene TRBV4-1 combines with J gene TRBJ2-5; D gene unclear. From germline, CDR1 is MGHRA and CDR2 YSYEKL. The CDR3 length is 14 residues. Trimming cost V 1 base and J 1 base, with 7 bases left between them. This CDR3 is CASSQVAGQETQYF. The CDR3 bases are TGCGCCAGCAGCCAAGTTGCTGGCCAAGAGACCCAGTACTTC.

This sequence joins TRBV7-6 and TRBJ1-2; D is possibly TRBD1 (5 bases). V was shortened by 3 bases and J by 8 bases, with 10 bases between the two germline ends. Germline V lookup: CDR1 SGHVS, CDR2 FNYEAQ. There are 12 residues in the CDR3. The CDR3 DNA reads TGTGCCAGCAGCTTTGGGGGTTTCGGCTACACCTTC. Encoded protein: CASSFGGFGYTF. The full variable domain, rest sourced from reference TRBV7-6 and TRBJ1-2, is GAGVSQSPRYKVTKRGQDVALRCDPISGHVSLYWYRQALGQGPEFLTYFNYEAQQDKSGLPNDRFSAERPEGSISTLTIQRTEQRDSAMYRCASSFGGFGYTFGSGTRLTVV.

The rearrangement joins TRBV27 to TRBJ2-7, with D possibly TRBD2 on 5 matching bases. Germline V gives CDR1 MNHEY, CDR2 SMNVEV (reference sequence). The V end was cut by 2 bases, the J end by 2 bases, with 16 bases between. This CDR3 contains 16 residues. CDR3 amino acids: CASSLTLASKTYEQYF. DNA of the CDR3: TGTGCCAGCAGTTTAACCTTGGCTAGCAAAACCTACGAGCAGTACTTC.

This chain connects TRBV19 to TRBJ1-5; D remains ambiguous. The length of the CDR3 is 15 residues. Trimming took 6 bases from V and 0 from J, leaving 12 bases between them. The germline gives CDR1 LNHDA, CDR2 SQIVND (reference sequence). The CDR3 DNA is TGTGCCAGTAGCGATCTCGCCTATAGCAATCAGCCCCAGCATTTT. Its protein is CASSDLAYSNQPQHF.

The chain combines TRBV6-6 with TRBJ1-5; D is perhaps TRBD1 (5 bases). The CDR3 loop spans 16 amino acids. Germline-derived CDR1 and CDR2 are MNHNY and SVGAGI (reference sequence). V lost 6 bases to trimming and J lost 0 bases, with 15 bases between them. The CDR3 DNA sequence: TGTGCCAGCAGGCGATTCAGGGTTGGTAGCAATCAGCCCCAGCATTTT. Translating it yields CASRRFRVGSNQPQHF.